This T cell receptor beta chain was recovered during a study of T cell responses to AZD1222 COVID-19 vaccine (dated by TCRdb to the early 2020s). Context from the whole study: AZD1222 recipients given second doses at about 4 weeks or at about 12 weeks were pooled, since spike-specific TCR depth and breadth were not found to differ between the two schedules. A total of about 250 trial participants underwent TCR sequencing, of whom roughly 210 had received two doses of AZD1222 and approximately 25 had received two doses of the MenACWY control vaccine. Trial participants were enrolled into age subgroups of 18-55, 56-69 and 70-plus years, which contained about 150, 27 and 61 TCR-sequenced participants, respectively.

Points the paper makes about the study in general: In the small 56-69-year group, the increase in depth fell short of significance, most likely because of low power. Reportedly, close to half of the unique spike-specific TCRs recognized epitopes lying outside the regions that are mutated in the B.1.351 and B.1.1.7 variants. No day 14 peak-response samples were available, so repertoires were characterized only after the peak T cell response. The whole spike protein was spanned by vaccine-associated CD4 TCRs, and dominant responses were seen in regions 160-218 and 743-854. A significant rise in spike-specific TCR breadth and depth was observed after two AZD1222 doses relative to day 0 and relative to MenACWY recipients. Participants were mostly white British, with more females than males. The authors suggested clonal diversity may have been underestimated. Conclusions about previously exposed vaccinees were limited because only six or seven AZD1222 recipients were SARS-CoV-2 seropositive at baseline.

The time point tag for this specimen amounts to: baseline before first vaccination. Samples from vaccinated people were obtained from the UK trials COV001 and COV002, which included a single-blind randomized controlled phase 2/3 trial of AZD1222 (ChAdOx1 nCoV-19) in healthy adults. For TCRbeta chain sequencing, PBMC samples were collected from trial participants at day 0 and at day 28 after the second dose. The cysteine opens and the phenylalanine closes a CDR3 of 13 amino acids. This entry keeps only the CDR3 DNA: 39 bases, framed from base 1. Between the V and J ends, shortened by 2 bases and 3 bases respectively, the junction contains 7 bases. Via the germline V gene, CDR1 is SGHDN and CDR2 FVKESK. The CDR3 regions of human TCRbeta chains were analyzed by immunosequencing. Concerning the study's data processing: Repertoire TCRs were checked for matches against a reference library of SARS-CoV-2-specific TCRs that had been generated using the MIRA antigen-specificity platform. Breadth meant the fraction of unique TCRs that were SARS-CoV-2-associated, whereas depth meant the fraction of total T cells that were SARS-CoV-2-associated. Using the MIRA data, each spike-specific TCR was assigned both to the spike region to which the TCR was reactive and to a CD4 or CD8 class. Log10-transformed breadth and depth values were compared by one-way ANOVA with Sidak's multiple comparisons tests. The table was pulled from immuneACCESS by TCRdb, which kept in-frame rearrangements only. Such tables lose some clones; where checked, under half of the loss comes from unresolved V genes, and the rest has no known cause. Clone size and the V and J calls come from that table; the DNA yielded D and trimming. The sample table shows roughly 150,000 clones, and about 91% are seen once. The ten largest clones capture over 1.1% of the sample.

A remark on this clone: There is no known antigen for this receptor. No much larger clone exists at a distance of one base, and base qualities are not known.

The sequence derives from an adult in good health. The sequenced sample was peripheral blood, obtained on day 0 of AZD1222 vaccination. Recombination connected TRBV14 to TRBJ1-1; no D gene is confidently identified. The sequenced DNA: TGTGCCAGCAGCCAAATCAGGTACACTGAAGCTTTCTTT. Its protein is CASSQIRYTEAFF. Where the CDR3 stops, the reference TRBV14 and TRBJ1-1 genes take over; the full variable domain is EAGVTQFPSHSVIEKGQTVTLRCDPISGHDNLYWYRRVMGKEIKFLLHFVKESKQDESGMPNNRFLAERTGGTYSTLKVQPAELEDSGVYFCASSQIRYTEAFFGQGTRLTVV.